This TCR beta chain was captured by sequencing in a study of human T cells and chemical hapten exposure. Looking at the study overall: The sensitizer, 2% DPC, was used on around 2 cm by around 2 cm of upper inner arm skin.

What the library attached to individual cDNA molecules were unique molecular identifiers. TCRdb reprocessed the RACE reads with MiXCR, giving one entry per CDR3 protein. This sample has about 40,000 distinct CDR3 sequences, with 3% to 4% found just once. This clonotype was seen many times. V gave up 0 bases and J gave up 0 bases, with 9 bases separating them. This CDR3 spans 16 amino acids. Germline V CDR1 and CDR2: SNHLY, FYNNEI. Time point: patch test 2, 6 weeks after DPC sensitization. Treatment in this sample: therapeutic diphenylcyclopropenone sensitization with weekly scalp DPC. Unseparated into fractions, whole blood served as the source from which total RNA was extracted.

The V call is TRBV2, the J call TRBJ1-5; D not resolved. The sequencing used whole blood, collected in connection with sensitization to the hapten diphenylcyclopropenone (DPC). This receptor was taken from a middle-aged man with alopecia areata. Some clones in this sample may be carry-over from other donors' samples. The CDR3 bases are TGTGCCAGCAGTGAAGCGTGGGGTTATAGCAATCAGCCCCAGCATTTT. Protein: CASSEAWGYSNQPQHF. Filled out from reference TRBV2 and TRBJ1-5, the complete variable domain reads EPEVTQTPSHQVTQMGQEVILRCVPISNHLYFYWYRQILGQKVEFLVSFYNNEISEKSEIFDDQFSVERPDGSNFTLKIRSTKLEDSAMYFCASSEAWGYSNQPQHFGDGTRLSIL.